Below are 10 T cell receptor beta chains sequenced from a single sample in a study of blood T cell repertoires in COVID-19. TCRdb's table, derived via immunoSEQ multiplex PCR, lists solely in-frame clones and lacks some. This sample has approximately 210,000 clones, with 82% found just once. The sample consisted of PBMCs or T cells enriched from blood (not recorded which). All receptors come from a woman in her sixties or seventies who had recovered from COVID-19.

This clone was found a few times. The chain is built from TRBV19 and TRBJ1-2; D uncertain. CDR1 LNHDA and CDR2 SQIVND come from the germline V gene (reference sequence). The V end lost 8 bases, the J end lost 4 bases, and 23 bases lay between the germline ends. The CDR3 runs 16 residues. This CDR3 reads CASSFVEGFTGYGYTF. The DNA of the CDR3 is TGTGCCAGTTCCTTCGTTGAAGGTTTTACGGGCTATGGCTACACCTTC.

DNA for the CDR3: TGTGCCACCAGCCTAAGTAGGAGCTCCTACGAGCAGTACTTC. This encodes CATSLSRSSYEQYF. The chain is built from TRBV15 and TRBJ2-7; no definite D call. Looked up from germline, CDR1 is LNHNV and CDR2 is YYDKDF (reference sequence). The CDR3 covers 14 residues. The V gene lost 5 bases and the J gene lost 0 bases, with 11 bases spanning the gap.

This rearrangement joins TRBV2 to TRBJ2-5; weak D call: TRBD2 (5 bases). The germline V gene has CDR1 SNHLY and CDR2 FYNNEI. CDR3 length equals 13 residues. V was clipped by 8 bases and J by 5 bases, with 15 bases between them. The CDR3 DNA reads TGTGCCAGCGAGTCGGAGGCCCGGGAGACCCAGTACTTC. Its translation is CASESEARETQYF.

Here the CDR3 DNA reads TGTGCCAGCAGCGGCGGGGGAAACATTCAGTACTTC. It is translated as CASSGGGNIQYF. The V and J genes are TRBV5-4 and TRBJ2-4, with 7 nucleotides matching TRBD2. The V gene's germline CDR1 is SGHNT and CDR2 YYREEE (reference sequence). CDR3 length: 12 amino acids. The ends lost 4 bases at V and 6 bases at J; junction bases unmatched: 1. Looking up the rest from reference TRBV5-4 and TRBJ2-4 gives the full variable domain: ETGVTQSPTHLIKTRGQQVTLRCSSQSGHNTVSWYQQALGQGPQFIFQYYREEENGRGNFPPRFSGLQFPNYSSELNVNALELDDSALYLCASSGGGNIQYFGAGTRLSVL.

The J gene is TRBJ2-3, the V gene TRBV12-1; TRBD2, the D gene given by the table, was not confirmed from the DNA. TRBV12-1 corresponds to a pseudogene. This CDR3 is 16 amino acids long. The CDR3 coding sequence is TGTGCCAGCAGCTGGGCGACTAGCGGGGAACTGGATACGCAGTATTTT. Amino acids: CASSWATSGELDTQYF.

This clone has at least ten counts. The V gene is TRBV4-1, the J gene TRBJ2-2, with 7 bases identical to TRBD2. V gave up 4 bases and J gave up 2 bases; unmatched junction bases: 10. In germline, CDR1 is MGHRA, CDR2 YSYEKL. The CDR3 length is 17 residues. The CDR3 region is CASSRMERTRNTGELFF. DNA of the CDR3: TGCGCCAGCAGCCGAATGGAGCGGACTAGAAACACCGGGGAGCTGTTTTTT.

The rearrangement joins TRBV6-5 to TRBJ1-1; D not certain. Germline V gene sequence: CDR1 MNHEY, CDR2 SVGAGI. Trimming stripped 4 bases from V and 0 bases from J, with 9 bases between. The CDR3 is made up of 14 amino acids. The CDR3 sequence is CASSFDILNTEAFF. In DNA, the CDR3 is TGTGCCAGCAGTTTCGACATATTGAACACTGAAGCTTTCTTT.

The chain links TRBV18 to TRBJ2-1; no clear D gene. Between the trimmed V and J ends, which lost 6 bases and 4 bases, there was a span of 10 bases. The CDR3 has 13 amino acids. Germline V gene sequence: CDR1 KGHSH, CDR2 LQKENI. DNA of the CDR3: TGTGCCAGCTCGCGAGCTTCATACAATGAGCAGTTCTTC. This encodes CASSRASYNEQFF.

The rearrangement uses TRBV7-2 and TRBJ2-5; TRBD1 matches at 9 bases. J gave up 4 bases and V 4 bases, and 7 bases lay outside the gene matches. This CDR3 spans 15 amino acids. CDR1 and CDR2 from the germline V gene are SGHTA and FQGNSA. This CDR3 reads CASSSLPDRGETQYF. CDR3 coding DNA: TGTGCCAGCAGCTCCTTACCGGACAGGGGAGAGACCCAGTACTTC.

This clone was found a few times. This CDR3 is CASSEPLAGVGTQYF. Here the CDR3 DNA reads TGTGCCAGCAGTGAACCGCTAGCGGGAGTGGGGACCCAGTACTTC. This chain links TRBV2 with TRBJ2-5; 10 bases are shared with TRBD2. This CDR3 spans 15 amino acids. The germline gives CDR1 SNHLY, CDR2 FYNNEI. V lost 2 bases to trimming and J lost 7 bases; unmatched junction nucleotides: 7.